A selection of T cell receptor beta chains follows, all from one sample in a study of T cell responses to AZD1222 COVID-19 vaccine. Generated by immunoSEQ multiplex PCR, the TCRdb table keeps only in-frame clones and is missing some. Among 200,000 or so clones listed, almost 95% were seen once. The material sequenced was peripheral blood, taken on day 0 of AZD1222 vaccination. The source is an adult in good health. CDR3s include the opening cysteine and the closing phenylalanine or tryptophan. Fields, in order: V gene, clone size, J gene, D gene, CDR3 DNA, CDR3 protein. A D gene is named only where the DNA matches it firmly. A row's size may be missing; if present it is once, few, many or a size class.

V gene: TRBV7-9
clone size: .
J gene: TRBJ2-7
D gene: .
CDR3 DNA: TGTGCCAGCAGCTCGCCTCGCTCCTACGAGCAGTACTTC
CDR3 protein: CASSSPRSYEQYF

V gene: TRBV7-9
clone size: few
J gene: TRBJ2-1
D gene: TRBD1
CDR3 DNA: TGTGCCAGCAGTATTACCGGGACAGGCTACAATGAGCAGTTCTTC
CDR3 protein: CASSITGTGYNEQFF

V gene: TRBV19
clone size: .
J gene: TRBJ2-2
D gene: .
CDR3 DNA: TGTGCCAGTAGTATAGGTAGCGGGAACACCGGGGAGCTGTTTTTT
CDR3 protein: CASSIGSGNTGELFF

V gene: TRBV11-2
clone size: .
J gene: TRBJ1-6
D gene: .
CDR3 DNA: TGTGCCAGCAGCATGGGGACGCAGGGAGCACCCCTCCACTTT
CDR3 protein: CASSMGTQGAPLHF

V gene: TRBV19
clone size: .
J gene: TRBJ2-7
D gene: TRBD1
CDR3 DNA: TGTGCCAGCGGCACGGGACAGGGGCTTTACGAGCAGTACTTC
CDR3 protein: CASGTGQGLYEQYF

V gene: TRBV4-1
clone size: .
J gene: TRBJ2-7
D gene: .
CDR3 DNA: TGCGCCAGCAGCCAAGTCGAGTCCGGGCTGGGCGAGCAGTACTTC
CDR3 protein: CASSQVESGLGEQYF

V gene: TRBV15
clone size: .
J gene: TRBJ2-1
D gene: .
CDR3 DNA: TGTGCCACCAGCAGAGGAACTATAAGCTCCTACAATGAGCAGTTCTTC
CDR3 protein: CATSRGTISSYNEQFF

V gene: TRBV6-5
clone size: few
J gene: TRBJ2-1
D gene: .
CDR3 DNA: TGTGCCAGCAAGGGCGGAGCGAGCTCCTACAATGAGCAGTTCTTC
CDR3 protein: CASKGGASSYNEQFF

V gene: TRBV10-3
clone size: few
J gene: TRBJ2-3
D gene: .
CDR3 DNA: TGTGCCATCAGTGATCCTGTCGGGAGCACAAGGACTGCGCAGTATTTT
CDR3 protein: CAISDPVGSTRTAQYF

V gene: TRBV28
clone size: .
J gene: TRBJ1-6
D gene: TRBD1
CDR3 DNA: TGTGCCAGCAGTTTCGTGCAGGGGGTGAATTCACCCCTCCACTTT
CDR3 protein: CASSFVQGVNSPLHF

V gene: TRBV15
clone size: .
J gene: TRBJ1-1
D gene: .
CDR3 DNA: TGTGCCACCAGCAGAGATTGGCAGATCAACACTGAAGCTTTCTTT
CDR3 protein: CATSRDWQINTEAFF

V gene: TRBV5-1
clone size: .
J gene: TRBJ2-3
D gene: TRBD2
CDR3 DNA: TGCGCCAGCAGCTTGGGGCTAGCGGGAGTCCCGGATACGCAGTATTTT
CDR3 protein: CASSLGLAGVPDTQYF

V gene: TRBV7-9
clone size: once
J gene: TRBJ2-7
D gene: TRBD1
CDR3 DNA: TGTGCCAGCGCCTCAGGGGGTTACGAGCAGTACTTC
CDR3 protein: CASASGGYEQYF

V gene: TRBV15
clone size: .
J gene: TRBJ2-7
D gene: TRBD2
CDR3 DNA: TGTGCCACCAGCAGAGATAAGAGCCTAGCGGGAGGGGACGAGCAGTACTTC
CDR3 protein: CATSRDKSLAGGDEQYF

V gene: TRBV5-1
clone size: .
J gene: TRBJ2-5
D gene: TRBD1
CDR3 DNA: TGCGCCAGCAGCTTGGGAGGGGGACAGCCCGGCGAGACCCAGTACTTC
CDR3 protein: CASSLGGGQPGETQYF

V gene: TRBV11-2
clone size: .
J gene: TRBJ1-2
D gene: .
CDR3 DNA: TGTGCCAGCAGCTTAGGGAAGGTGGACGGCTACACCTTC
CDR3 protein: CASSLGKVDGYTF

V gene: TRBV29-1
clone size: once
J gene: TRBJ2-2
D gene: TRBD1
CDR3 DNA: TGCAGCGTTGGAGCTACAGGGGCCACCGGGGAGCTGTTTTTT
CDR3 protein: CSVGATGATGELFF

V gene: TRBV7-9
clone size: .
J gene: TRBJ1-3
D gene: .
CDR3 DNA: TGTGCCAGCAGCTTAGCCGTCGGAAACCCTGGAAACACCATATATTTT
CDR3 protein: CASSLAVGNPGNTIYF

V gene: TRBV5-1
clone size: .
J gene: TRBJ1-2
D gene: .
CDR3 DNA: TGCGCCAGCAGCTTGGTGGGGACATCTAACTATGGCTACACCTTC
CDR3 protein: CASSLVGTSNYGYTF

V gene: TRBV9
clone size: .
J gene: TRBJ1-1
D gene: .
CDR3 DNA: TGTGCCAGCAGCCCCTCGAGTAACACTGAAGCTTTCTTT
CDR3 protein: CASSPSSNTEAFF

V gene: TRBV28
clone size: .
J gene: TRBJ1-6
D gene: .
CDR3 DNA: TGTGCCAGCAGCCGAACGGAGAACTATAATTCACCCCTCCACTTT
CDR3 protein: CASSRTENYNSPLHF

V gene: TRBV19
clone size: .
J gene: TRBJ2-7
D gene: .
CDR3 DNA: TGTGCCAGTAGAGAGGGGGGGGCGCGTGGAGAGCAGTACTTC
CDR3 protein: CASREGGARGEQYF

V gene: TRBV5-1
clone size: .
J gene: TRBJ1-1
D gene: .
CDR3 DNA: TGCGCCAGCAGCTTGGTAGCTACCTTGGCAGGGAATGAAGCTTTCTTT
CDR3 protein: CASSLVATLAGNEAFF

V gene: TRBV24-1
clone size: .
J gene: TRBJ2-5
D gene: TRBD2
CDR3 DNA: TGTGCCACCAGCACTCCACGGGGGGGAACGGCCGAGACCCAGTACTTC
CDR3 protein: CATSTPRGGTAETQYF

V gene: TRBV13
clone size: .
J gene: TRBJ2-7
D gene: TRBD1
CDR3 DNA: TGTGCCAGCAGCTACTATCCCGGGACAGGTCCCTACGAGCAGTACTTC
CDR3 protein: CASSYYPGTGPYEQYF

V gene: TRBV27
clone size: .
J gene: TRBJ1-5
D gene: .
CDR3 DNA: TGTGCCAGCAGGGGGCTTAGCAATCAGCCCCAGCATTTT
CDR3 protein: CASRGLSNQPQHF

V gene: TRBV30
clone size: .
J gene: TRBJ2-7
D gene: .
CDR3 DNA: TGTGCCTGGAGTGTGGGGCAGGCAAGCTCCTACGAGCAGTACTTC
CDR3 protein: CAWSVGQASSYEQYF

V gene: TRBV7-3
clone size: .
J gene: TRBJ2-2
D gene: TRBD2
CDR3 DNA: TGTGCCAGCAGCTTAGGGGGAGGGAGTGGCACCGGGGAGCTGTTTTTT
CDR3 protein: CASSLGGGSGTGELFF

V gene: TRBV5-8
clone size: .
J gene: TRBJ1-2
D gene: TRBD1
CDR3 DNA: TGTGCCAGCAGCTTGGCAGGGGGGGGCAGGAGCTATGGCTACACCTTC
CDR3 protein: CASSLAGGGRSYGYTF

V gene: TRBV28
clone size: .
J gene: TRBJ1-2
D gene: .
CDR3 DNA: TGTGCCAGCAGTAACCAGGGTTACGGCTACACCTTC
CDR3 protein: CASSNQGYGYTF

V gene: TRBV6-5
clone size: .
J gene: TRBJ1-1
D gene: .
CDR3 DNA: TGTGCCAGCAGCCTACCGTTGGGGCCGGCTTTCTTT
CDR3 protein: CASSLPLGPAFF

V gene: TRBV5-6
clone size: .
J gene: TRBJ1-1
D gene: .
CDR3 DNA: TGTGCCAGCAGCGGACCGACAGGCAACACTGAAGCTTTCTTT
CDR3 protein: CASSGPTGNTEAFF

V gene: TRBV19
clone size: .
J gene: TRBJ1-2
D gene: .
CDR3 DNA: TGTGCCAGTAGTCCCCAGGAGAGGGCTACCTATGGCTACACCTTC
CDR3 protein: CASSPQERATYGYTF

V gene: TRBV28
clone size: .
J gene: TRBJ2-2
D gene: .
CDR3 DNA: TGTGCCAGCAGCTCCCCGGGGGCAGGGAACACCGGGGAGCTGTTTTTT
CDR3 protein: CASSSPGAGNTGELFF

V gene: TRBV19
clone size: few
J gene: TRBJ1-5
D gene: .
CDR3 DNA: TGTGCCAGTAGTACACACAAGAGCAATCAGCCCCAGCATTTT
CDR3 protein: CASSTHKSNQPQHF

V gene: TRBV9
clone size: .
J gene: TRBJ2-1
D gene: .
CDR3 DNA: TGTGCCAGCAGCGGGGGCTCCTACAATGAGCAGTTCTTC
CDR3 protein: CASSGGSYNEQFF

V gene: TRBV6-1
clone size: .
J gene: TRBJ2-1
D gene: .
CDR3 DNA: TGTGCCAGCAGTGAAGTGGTGACAGGCTACAATGAGCAGTTCTTC
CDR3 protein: CASSEVVTGYNEQFF

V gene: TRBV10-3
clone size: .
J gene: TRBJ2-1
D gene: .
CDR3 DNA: TGTGCCATCAGTGGATTGAATGAGCAGTTCTTC
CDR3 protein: CAISGLNEQFF

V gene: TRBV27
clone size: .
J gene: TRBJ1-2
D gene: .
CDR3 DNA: TGTGCCAGTCGCCGAGGGGGGAACTATGGCTACACCTTC
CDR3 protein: CASRRGGNYGYTF

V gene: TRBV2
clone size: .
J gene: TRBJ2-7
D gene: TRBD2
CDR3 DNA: TGTGCCAGCTCTAGCGGGAGTCTCTACGAGCAGTACTTC
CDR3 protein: CASSSGSLYEQYF

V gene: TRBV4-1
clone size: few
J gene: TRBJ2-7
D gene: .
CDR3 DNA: TGCGCCAGCAGCCGACTGAAAAGAGGTGCACACCCATCTACGGAGGAGCAGTACTTC
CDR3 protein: CASSRLKRGAHPSTEEQYF

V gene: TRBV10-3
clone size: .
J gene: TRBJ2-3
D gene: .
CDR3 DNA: TGTGCCATCAGTGAGAGGGGGGGAGGGACAGATACGCAGTATTTT
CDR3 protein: CAISERGGGTDTQYF

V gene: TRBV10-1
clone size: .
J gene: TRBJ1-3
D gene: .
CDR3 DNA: TGCGCCAGCAGGGTCCCAAGCTCTGGAAACACCATATATTTT
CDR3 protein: CASRVPSSGNTIYF

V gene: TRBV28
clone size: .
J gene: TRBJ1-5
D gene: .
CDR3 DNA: TGTGCCAGCAGCCCCGATCAGCCCCAGCATTTT
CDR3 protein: CASSPDQPQHF

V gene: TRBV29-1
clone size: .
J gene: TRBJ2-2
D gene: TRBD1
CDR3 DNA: TGCAGCGTTGATTTGGGACAGGGGAACACCGGGGAGCTGTTTTTT
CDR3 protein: CSVDLGQGNTGELFF